Below, 10 T cell receptor beta chains from the same sample are listed, as sequenced in a study of regulatory T cells in long-lasting Graves disease. Noted time point: newly diagnosed GD, antithyroid drugs for less than 3 months. PBMCs were the source of the RNA used for TCR sequencing. Library construction for TCR beta used iRepertoire HTBI primers and Arm-PCR of CDR3 regions. In TCRdb, the multiplex PCR reads were re-called with MiXCR into one record per CDR3 protein. The top ten clones hold 12% to 15% of a sample with 250,000 to 300,000 distinct CDR3 sequences, under 20% of them seen once. This sample was also put to use in a study of T cells in Graves' hyperthyroidism and ophthalmopathy.

Sequencing was performed on peripheral blood mononuclear cells (PBMCs), taken at new diagnosis, from a patient treated with antithyroid drugs. These receptors originate from a woman in her 30s with Graves disease.

This rearrangement joins TRBV6-2 or TRBV6-3 to TRBJ2-1; tentative D call: TRBD2 (5 bases). V lost 2 bases, J lost 2 bases, and 10 bases lay in between. Germline CDR1 is MNHEY and CDR2 is SVGEGT. This CDR3 is built from 15 residues. CDR3 loop: CASSYGGLTYNEQFF. The CDR3, as DNA: TGTGCCAGCAGTTACGGCGGGTTGACCTACAATGAGCAGTTCTTC.

There are a few counts of this clonotype. The J gene is TRBJ2-5, the V gene TRBV5-1; 7 positions agree with TRBD1. Germline V lookup: CDR1 SGHRS, CDR2 YFSETQ. This CDR3 is 14 amino acids long. Unmatched junction bases numbered 7, after V lost 4 bases and J lost 4 bases. CDR3 nucleotide sequence: TGCGCCAGCAGCCCGAACAGGGGACGAGAGACCCAGTACTTC. It encodes CASSPNRGRETQYF.

This clonotype was seen at least ten times. The V and J genes are TRBV20-1 and TRBJ1-1; possible D gene TRBD1, 5 bases. The CDR3 is 12 residues long. V was shortened by 6 bases and J by 1 base, with 9 bases between the two germline ends. The germline CDR1 and CDR2 sequences are DFQATT and SNEGSKA (reference sequence). The CDR3 here is CSAEGENTEAFF. CDR3 nucleotide sequence: TGCAGTGCAGAAGGGGAGAACACTGAAGCTTTCTTT.

This clonotype was seen ten or more times. The J gene is TRBJ1-6, the V gene TRBV7-3, with D hard to call. The germline V gene encodes CDR1 SGHTA and CDR2 FQGTGA. Trimming shortened V by 3 bases and J by 8 bases, and 8 bases separated the two germline ends. The CDR3 is made up of 13 amino acids. The CDR3: CASSFEIDSPLHF. CDR3 sequence (DNA): TGTGCCAGCAGCTTCGAGATAGATTCACCCCTCCACTTT.

In this sample, this clonotype turned up many times. V usage is TRBV27 and J usage is TRBJ2-5; 10 nucleotides agree with TRBD2. The CDR3 consists of 14 residues. Germline V CDR1 and CDR2: MNHEY, SMNVEV (reference sequence). The ends lost 5 bases at V and 5 bases at J; junction bases unmatched: 5. The CDR3 region is CASSPSGGVETQYF. As DNA, the CDR3 is TGTGCCAGCAGTCCGAGCGGGGGGGTCGAGACCCAGTACTTC.

The V gene is TRBV9, the J gene TRBJ2-1; TRBD2 matches at 10 bases. V gave up 1 base and J gave up 8 bases; unmatched junction bases: 6. The CDR3 extends over 15 amino acids. CDR1 and CDR2 (germline): SGDLS, YYNGEE. CDR3 residues: CASSVTPGTSDEQFF. DNA for the CDR3: TGTGCCAGCAGCGTAACCCCCGGGACTAGCGATGAGCAGTTCTTC.

This clonotype was detected many times. The chain carries TRBV27 and TRBJ1-1; D may be TRBD1 (6 bases). CDR3 length: 13 residues. CDR1 and CDR2 (germline): MNHEY, SMNVEV (reference sequence). V was shortened by 7 bases and J by 8 bases, with 17 bases between the two germline ends. CDR3 sequence (DNA): TGTGCCAGCAACCGGGCAGGGGAGACCGAAGCTTTCTTT. Translation: CASNRAGETEAFF.

This clonotype was counted many times. The chain has TRBV28 and TRBJ2-3; 7 bases are shared with TRBD1. V lost 8 bases to trimming and J lost 3 bases; unmatched junction nucleotides: 5. In germline, CDR1 is MDHEN, CDR2 SYDVKM. CDR3 length: 13 residues. For the CDR3, the DNA is TGTGCCAGCGGGAGACAGGGAACAGATACGCAGTATTTT. Residues: CASGRQGTDTQYF. Drawing the rest from reference TRBV28 and TRBJ2-3, the complete variable domain is DVKVTQSSRYLVKRTGEKVFLECVQDMDHENMFWYRQDPGLGLRLIYFSYDVKMKEKGDIPEGYSVSREKKERFSLILESASTNQTSMYLCASGRQGTDTQYFGPGTRLTVL.

There are many counts of this clonotype. This chain joins TRBV20-1 and TRBJ2-2; a weak D match, TRBD2 (6 bases). Trimming shortened V by 5 bases and J by 6 bases, and 22 bases separated the two germline ends. This CDR3 contains 16 residues. The germline V gene has CDR1 DFQATT and CDR2 SNEGSKA (reference sequence). CDR3 loop: CSARGGAEGLAGELFF. DNA of the CDR3: TGCAGTGCTCGGGGCGGGGCGGAAGGTCTCGCCGGGGAGCTGTTTTTT.

The sample holds a few counts of this clonotype. This sequence joins TRBV29-1 and TRBJ2-7, with 7 bases matching TRBD1. Germline lookup yields CDR1 SQVTM and CDR2 ANQGSEA. J gave up 9 bases and V 5 bases, and 4 bases lay outside the gene matches. The CDR3 is made up of 10 amino acids. This CDR3 is CSVQKGAQYF. CDR3 nucleotide sequence: TGCAGCGTTCAAAAGGGGGCGCAGTACTTC.